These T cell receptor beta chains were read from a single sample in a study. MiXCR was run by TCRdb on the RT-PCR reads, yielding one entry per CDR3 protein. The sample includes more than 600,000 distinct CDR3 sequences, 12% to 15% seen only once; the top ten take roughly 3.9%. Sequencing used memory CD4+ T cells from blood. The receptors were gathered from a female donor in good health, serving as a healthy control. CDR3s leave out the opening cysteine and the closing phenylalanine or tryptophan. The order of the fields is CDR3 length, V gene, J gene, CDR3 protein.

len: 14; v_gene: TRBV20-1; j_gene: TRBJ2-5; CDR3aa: SARRGLGDYQETQY
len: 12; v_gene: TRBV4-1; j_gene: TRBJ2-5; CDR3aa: ASSVAGGLETQY
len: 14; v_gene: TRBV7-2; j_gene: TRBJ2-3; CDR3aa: ASSLGGGILTDTQY
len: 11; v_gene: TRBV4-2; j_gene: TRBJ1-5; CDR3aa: ASSQPQSETQH
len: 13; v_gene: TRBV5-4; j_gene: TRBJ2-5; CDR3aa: ASRPGLGGQETQY
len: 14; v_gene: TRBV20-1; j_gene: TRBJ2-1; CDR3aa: SAYTRPGLQYNEQF
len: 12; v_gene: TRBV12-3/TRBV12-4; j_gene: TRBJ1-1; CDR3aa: ASSLSGTNTEAF
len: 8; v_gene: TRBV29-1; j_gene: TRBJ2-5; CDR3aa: SGSQETQY
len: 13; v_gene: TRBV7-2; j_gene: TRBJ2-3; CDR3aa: ASSPYATSTDTQY
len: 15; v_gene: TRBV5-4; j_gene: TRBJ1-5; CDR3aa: ASSSGGLLGGNQPQH
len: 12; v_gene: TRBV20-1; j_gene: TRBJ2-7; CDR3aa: SARETGTPYEQY
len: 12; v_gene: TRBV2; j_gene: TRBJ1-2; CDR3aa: ASRPTITSYGYT
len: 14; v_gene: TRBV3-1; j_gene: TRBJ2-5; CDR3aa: ASSPRLRTGGETQY
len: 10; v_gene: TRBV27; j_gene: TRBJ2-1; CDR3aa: ASSLWGSEQF
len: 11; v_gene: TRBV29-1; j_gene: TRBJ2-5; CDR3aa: SVVRGSEETQY
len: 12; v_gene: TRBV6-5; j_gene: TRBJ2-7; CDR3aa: ASGRNGGSYEQY
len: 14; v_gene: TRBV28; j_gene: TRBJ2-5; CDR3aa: ASSPLGLGHQETQY
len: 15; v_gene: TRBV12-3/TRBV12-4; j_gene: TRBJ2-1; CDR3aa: ASREGLAGVSINEQF
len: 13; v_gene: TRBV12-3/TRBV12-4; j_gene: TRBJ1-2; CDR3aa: ASSGTGTGAVGYT
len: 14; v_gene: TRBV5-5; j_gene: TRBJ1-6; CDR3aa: ASSSGAGSYNSPLH
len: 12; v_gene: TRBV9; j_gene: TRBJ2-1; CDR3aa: ASSTQQGGDEQF
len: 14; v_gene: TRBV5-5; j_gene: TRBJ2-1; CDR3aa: ASSLESATGTNEQF
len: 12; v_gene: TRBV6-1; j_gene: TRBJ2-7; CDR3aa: ASTTWGTAYEQY
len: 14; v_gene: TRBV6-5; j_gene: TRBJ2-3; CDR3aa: ASSRGGAGETDTQY
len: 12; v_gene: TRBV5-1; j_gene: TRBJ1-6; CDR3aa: ASREGVEDSPLH
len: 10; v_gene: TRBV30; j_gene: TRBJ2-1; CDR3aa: AWTKEENVQF
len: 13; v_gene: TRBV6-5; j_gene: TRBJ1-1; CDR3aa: ASSYSGTGSREAF
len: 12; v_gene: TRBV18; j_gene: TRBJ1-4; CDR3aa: ASSPSGADEKLF
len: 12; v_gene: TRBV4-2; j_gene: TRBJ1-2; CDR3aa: ASSQDVVSHGYT
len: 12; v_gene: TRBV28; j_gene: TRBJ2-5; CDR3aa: ASSLSGARETQY
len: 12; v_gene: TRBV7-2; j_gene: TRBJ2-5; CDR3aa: ASSPGQARETQY
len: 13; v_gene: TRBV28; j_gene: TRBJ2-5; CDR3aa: ASSPINRGQETQY
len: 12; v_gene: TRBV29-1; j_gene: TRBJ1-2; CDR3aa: SVLPRQGNYGYT
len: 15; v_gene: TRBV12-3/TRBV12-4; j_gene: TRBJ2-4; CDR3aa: ASSRMGAGHAKNIQY
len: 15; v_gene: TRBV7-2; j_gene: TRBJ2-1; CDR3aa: ASSLAGMTDYGNEQF
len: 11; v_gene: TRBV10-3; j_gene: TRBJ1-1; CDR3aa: AISERGNTEAF
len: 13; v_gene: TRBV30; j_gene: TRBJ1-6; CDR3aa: AGRTGALVTSPLH
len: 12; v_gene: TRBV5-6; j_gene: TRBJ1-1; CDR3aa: ASSNQGAGTEAF
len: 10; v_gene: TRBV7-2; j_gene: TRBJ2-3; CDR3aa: ASSKRADTQY
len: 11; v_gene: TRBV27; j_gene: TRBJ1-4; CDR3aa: ASSLGQGKKLF
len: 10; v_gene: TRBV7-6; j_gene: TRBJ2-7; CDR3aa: ASSLVGTSGY
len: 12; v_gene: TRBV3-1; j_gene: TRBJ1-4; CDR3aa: ASSPALFNEKLF
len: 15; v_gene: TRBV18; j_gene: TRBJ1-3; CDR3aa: ASSPAATGPGGNTIY
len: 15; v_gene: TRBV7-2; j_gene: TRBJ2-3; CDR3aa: ASSSRQGGFGTDTQY
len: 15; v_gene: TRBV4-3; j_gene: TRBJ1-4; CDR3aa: ASSQGAVGQGNEKLF
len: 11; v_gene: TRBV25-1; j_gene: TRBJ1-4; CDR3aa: ASRDRVEEKLF
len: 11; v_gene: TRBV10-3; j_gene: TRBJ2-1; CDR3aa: AISALAGYEQF
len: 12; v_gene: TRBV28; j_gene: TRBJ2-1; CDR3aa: ASTAGQGLNEQF
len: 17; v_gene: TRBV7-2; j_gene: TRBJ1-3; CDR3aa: ASSLLAQTGTGSGNTIY
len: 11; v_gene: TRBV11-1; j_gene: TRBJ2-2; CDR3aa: ASSPGYTGELF
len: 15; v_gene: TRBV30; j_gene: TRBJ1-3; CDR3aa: AWIKQRAYDSGNTIY
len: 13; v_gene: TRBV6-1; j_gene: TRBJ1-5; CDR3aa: ASSSQDNSNQPQH
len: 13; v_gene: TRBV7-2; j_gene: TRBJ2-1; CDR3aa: ASSLSGDTYNEQF
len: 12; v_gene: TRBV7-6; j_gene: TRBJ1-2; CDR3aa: ASSPGQGLYGYT